Listed below are T cell receptor beta chains from one sample, sequenced in a study of T cells after somatic rescue of genetic block. Sequenced by immunoSEQ multiplex PCR; TCRdb stores in-frame clones only, minus some. The sample holds tens of thousands of clones, under 95% seen once. Sequences were obtained from peripheral blood mononuclear cells (PBMCs). These receptors originate from a man in his thirties or forties. Each CDR3 is given with its conserved first and last residue. A D gene is named only where the DNA matches it firmly. Some rows have no size entry. The others give once, few or many, or a class for an expanded clone.

j_call,clone_size,v_call,d_call,cdr3_aa,cdr3_nt
TRBJ2-2,few,TRBV6-1,-,CASRQGTGELFF,TGTGCCAGCAGACAGGGTACCGGGGAGCTGTTTTTT
TRBJ1-4,few,TRBV6-1,TRBD1,CASSEGTGSEKLFF,TGTGCCAGCAGTGAGGGGACAGGGAGTGAAAAACTGTTTTTT
TRBJ1-1,-,TRBV19,TRBD1,CASSIGDRVGTEAFF,TGTGCCAGTAGTATAGGTGACAGGGTAGGAACTGAAGCTTTCTTT
TRBJ2-6,-,TRBV30,-,CAWRKQGAAGANVLTF,TGTGCCTGGAGAAAACAGGGAGCAGCAGGGGCCAACGTCCTGACTTTC
TRBJ2-7,-,TRBV2,-,CASSEGDRVSYEQYF,TGTGCCAGCAGTGAAGGTGATCGGGTGTCCTACGAGCAGTACTTC
TRBJ1-1,once,TRBV4-1,-,CASSQDRGTEAFF,TGCGCCAGCAGCCAAGATAGGGGGACTGAAGCTTTCTTT
TRBJ2-1,-,TRBV9,TRBD2,CASSVGLAGANEQFF,TGTGCCAGCAGCGTAGGACTAGCGGGAGCAAATGAGCAGTTCTTC
TRBJ1-5,-,TRBV7-8,TRBD1,CASSVGTGRNQPQHF,TGTGCCAGCAGCGTAGGGACAGGGCGCAATCAGCCCCAGCATTTT
TRBJ1-1,-,TRBV4-1,-,CASSQRGLGTTANTEAFF,TGCGCCAGCAGCCAACGAGGCCTTGGGACAACTGCTAACACTGAAGCTTTCTTT
TRBJ1-2,-,TRBV30,TRBD1,CAWSVVDRDGYTF,TGTGCCTGGAGTGTAGTGGACAGGGATGGCTACACCTTC
TRBJ2-1,-,TRBV11-2,TRBD2,CASSRGTSGYNEQFF,TGTGCCAGCAGCCGGGGGACTAGCGGATACAATGAGCAGTTCTTC
TRBJ2-7,-,TRBV9,TRBD1,CASSEGTDSYEQYF,TGTGCCAGCAGCGAGGGGACAGACTCCTACGAGCAGTACTTC
TRBJ2-3,-,TRBV29-1,TRBD2,CSVAGLERGGTDTQYF,TGCAGCGTTGCCGGGCTCGAACGGGGGGGCACAGATACGCAGTATTTT
TRBJ2-3,-,TRBV19,-,CASAAVARTDTQYF,TGTGCCAGTGCTGCGGTGGCCCGCACAGATACGCAGTATTTT
TRBJ2-5,-,TRBV21-1,-,CASSGRGLAGVQETQYF,TGTGCCAGCAGCGGGCGCGGACTAGCGGGAGTCCAAGAGACCCAGTACTTC
TRBJ2-7,-,TRBV19,-,CASSIDRVRAYEQYF,TGTGCCAGTAGTATAGATCGCGTCAGGGCATACGAGCAGTACTTC
TRBJ2-5,-,TRBV25-1,TRBD1,CVSSEPHRDSQETQYF,TGTGTCAGCAGTGAACCCCATCGGGACAGCCAAGAGACCCAGTACTTC
TRBJ2-1,-,TRBV11-3,-,CASSLDDSATSRSYNEQFF,TGTGCCAGCAGCTTAGACGACAGCGCTACGAGCCGCTCCTACAATGAGCAGTTCTTC
TRBJ2-7,once,TRBV4-3,-,CASSQESREDYEQYF,TGCGCCAGCAGCCAAGAGTCACGGGAAGACTACGAGCAGTACTTC
TRBJ2-3,-,TRBV2,TRBD2,CASSGPRTSGSTDTQYF,TGTGCCAGCAGTGGCCCCCGGACTAGCGGATCCACAGATACGCAGTATTTT
TRBJ2-4,-,TRBV2,TRBD2,CASSLERGWENIQYF,TGTGCCAGCAGTCTCGAGCGGGGGTGGGAAAACATTCAGTACTTC
TRBJ2-7,-,TRBV2,TRBD1,CASSEGGDRVYEQYF,TGTGCCAGCAGTGAAGGGGGGGACAGGGTCTACGAGCAGTACTTC
TRBJ1-5,-,TRBV28,TRBD1,CASTEDRGYQPQHF,TGTGCCAGCACCGAGGACAGGGGTTATCAGCCCCAGCATTTT
TRBJ1-2,-,TRBV5-8,-,CASSWGRDGGLYTF,TGTGCCAGCAGCTGGGGCCGGGACGGGGGCCTCTACACCTTC
TRBJ2-1,-,TRBV11-2,-,CASSLGASRRGQFF,TGTGCCAGCAGCTTAGGGGCTAGCAGACGGGGGCAGTTCTTC
TRBJ2-2,-,TRBV19,TRBD1,CASSMGTGSTGELFF,TGTGCCAGTAGTATGGGGACAGGGTCGACCGGGGAGCTGTTTTTT
TRBJ2-3,-,TRBV6-5,-,CASSRGTTDTQYF,TGTGCCAGCAGCAGAGGGACCACAGATACGCAGTATTTT
TRBJ2-3,-,TRBV5-1,-,CASSLGAWGSTDTQYF,TGCGCCAGCAGCTTGGGGGCCTGGGGCTCCACAGATACGCAGTATTTT
TRBJ2-7,-,TRBV6-6,-,CASSYGQSYEQYF,TGTGCCAGCAGTTACGGGCAGTCTTACGAGCAGTACTTC
TRBJ2-1,-,TRBV18,-,CASSPGGANEQFF,TGTGCCAGCTCTCCAGGTGGTGCTAATGAGCAGTTCTTC
TRBJ2-7,-,TRBV5-4,TRBD2,CASSLGLAGGLVEQYF,TGTGCCAGCAGCCTGGGACTAGCGGGAGGACTTGTCGAGCAGTACTTC
TRBJ1-5,-,TRBV7-2,TRBD1,CASSSTGVQPQHF,TGTGCCAGCAGCTCGACAGGGGTTCAGCCCCAGCATTTT
TRBJ1-2,-,TRBV5-6,-,CASSPTGRRGYTF,TGTGCCAGCAGCCCCACGGGACGGAGAGGCTACACCTTC
TRBJ1-3,-,TRBV7-6,-,CASSLRPLSGNTIYF,TGTGCCAGCAGCCTTCGTCCACTCTCTGGAAACACCATATATTTT
TRBJ1-1,-,TRBV10-3,-,CAIRQDLNTEAFF,TGTGCCATCAGACAGGACTTGAACACTGAAGCTTTCTTT
TRBJ2-7,-,TRBV18,-,CASSPTTVPSYEQYF,TGTGCCAGCTCACCCACGACTGTCCCCTCCTACGAGCAGTACTTC
TRBJ2-5,-,TRBV25-1,-,CASSEYAGAETQYF,TGTGCCAGCAGTGAATATGCAGGGGCAGAGACCCAGTACTTC
TRBJ1-3,-,TRBV9,-,CASSVGDLSGNTIYF,TGTGCCAGCAGCGTAGGGGACCTTTCTGGAAACACCATATATTTT
TRBJ2-7,-,TRBV27,TRBD1,CASSLATGGTGEQYF,TGTGCCAGCAGTTTAGCGACAGGGGGAACCGGCGAGCAGTACTTC